What follows is one TCR beta chain and its context. Its specificity is unknown. The assay was immunoSEQ multiplex PCR, and TCRdb's table has in-frame clones only and misses some. Among around 80,000 clones listed, over 80% were seen once. CDR1 and CDR2 (germline): SGHTA, FQGNSA. Trimming took 5 bases from V and 4 from J, leaving 12 bases between them. CDR3 length: 14 residues. The sample belongs to a study of radiation and T cells in renal cell carcinoma. Looking at the study overall: Nephrectomy followed 15 Gy stereotactic body radiation by 4 weeks.

Documented time point: blood 2 weeks post-SBRT. Treatment defined: 15 Gy SBRT to primary tumor, nephrectomy 4 weeks later. This renal cell carcinoma was of the clear cell type. Findings of the study overall: Top tumor clonotypes rose in blood 2 weeks post-radiation, then contracted. No pretreatment tumor biopsies were available for baseline clonotypes.

The genes are TRBV7-2 and TRBJ2-1, with D possibly being TRBD2 (6 bases). Material: blood, obtained from a patient whose treatment included radiotherapy and nephrectomy. The sequence was collected from a man aged 60 to 75 with renal cell carcinoma. CDR3 residues: CASSPGLDYNEQFF. The CDR3 DNA is TGTGCCAGCAGCCCGGGACTCGATTACAATGAGCAGTTCTTC.